This T cell receptor beta chain was retrieved from a study of immune heterogeneity within non-small cell lung tumors. Regarding the study as a whole: Identical dominant CDR3 beta clonotypes showed recurrence across tumor sites within a patient, and site-unique high-frequency clones were also present. T-cell receptor beta clonotypes at high frequency differed largely between individual patients.

Multiplex PCR relied on 32 V and 13 J primers to amplify TCR beta CDR3. MiXCR was run by TCRdb on the multiplex PCR reads, yielding one entry per CDR3 protein. The table records about 16,000 distinct CDR3 sequences, 30% of them present only once. In its sample, this clonotype was seen once. Antigen specificity is unknown. V lost 0 bases, J lost 2 bases, and 8 bases lay in between. The germline CDR1 and CDR2 sequences are MNHEY and SVGEGT. The CDR3 covers 15 residues. The template for each sample was approximately 0.65 ug of genomic DNA, which had been extracted from bulk tumor tissue. During surgery, several far-apart biopsies were obtained from every primary tumor. Patients went through curative surgery, and their non-small cell lung cancer was untreated and newly diagnosed. Study donors were patients with a new diagnosis of non-small cell lung cancer who underwent surgery with curative intent.

The gene calls are TRBV6-2 or TRBV6-3 and TRBJ1-5, with D tentatively TRBD1 (6 bases). What was sequenced was lung tumor tissue. The sequence was collected from a woman between 45 and 60 years old with non-small cell lung cancer. CDR3 residues: CASSYSPGGNQPQHF. In nucleotides, the CDR3 is TGTGCCAGCAGTTACTCGCCAGGGGGCAATCAGCCCCAGCATTTT.